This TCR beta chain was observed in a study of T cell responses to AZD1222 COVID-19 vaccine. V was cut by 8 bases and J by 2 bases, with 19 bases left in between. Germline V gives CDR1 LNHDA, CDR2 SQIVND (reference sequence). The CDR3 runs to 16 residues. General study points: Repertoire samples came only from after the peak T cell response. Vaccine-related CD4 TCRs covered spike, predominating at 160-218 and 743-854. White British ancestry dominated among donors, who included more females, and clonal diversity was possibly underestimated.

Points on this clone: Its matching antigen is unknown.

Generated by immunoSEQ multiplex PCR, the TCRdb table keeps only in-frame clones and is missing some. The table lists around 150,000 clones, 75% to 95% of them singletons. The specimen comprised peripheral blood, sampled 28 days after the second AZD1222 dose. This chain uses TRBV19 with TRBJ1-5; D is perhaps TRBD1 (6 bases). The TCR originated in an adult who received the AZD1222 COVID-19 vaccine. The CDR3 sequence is CASGDLTGARNQPQHF. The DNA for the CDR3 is TGTGCCAGTGGGGATCTGACAGGTGCCCGCAATCAGCCCCAGCATTTT.